This T cell receptor beta chain derives from a study of cytomegalovirus exposure and HLA in healthy donors. The CDR3 extends over 15 amino acids. The germline V gene encodes CDR1 SGHRS and CDR2 YFSETQ. V shed 5 bases, J shed 4 bases, and the junction held 8 bases outside the gene matches. Profiling relied on immunoSEQ multiplex PCR, and the TCRdb table lists in-frame clones only, not all of them. The sample lists roughly 250,000 clones; more than 75% were seen once. The approximately 120-subject validation cohort, separate from the roughly 700-subject first cohort, included the donors. The clonotype comes from a woman aged 25 to 39 in good health and CMV-seropositive. Sequencing was done on a sample of PBMCs. The chain links TRBV5-1 to TRBJ2-5; 10 bases are a match to TRBD1. CDR3 amino acids: CASRLQTGGGETQYF. The DNA of the CDR3 is TGCGCCAGCAGACTCCAGACAGGGGGCGGAGAGACCCAGTACTTC.